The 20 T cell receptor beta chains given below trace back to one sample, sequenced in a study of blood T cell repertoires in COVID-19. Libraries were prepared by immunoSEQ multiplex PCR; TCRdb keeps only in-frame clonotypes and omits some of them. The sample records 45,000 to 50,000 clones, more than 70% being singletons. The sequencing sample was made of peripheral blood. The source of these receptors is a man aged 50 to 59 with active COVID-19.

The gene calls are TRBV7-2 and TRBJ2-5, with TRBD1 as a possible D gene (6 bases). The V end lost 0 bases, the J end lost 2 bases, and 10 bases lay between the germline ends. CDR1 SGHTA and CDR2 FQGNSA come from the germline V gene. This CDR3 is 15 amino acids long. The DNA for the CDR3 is TGTGCCAGCAGCTTAGCCTCCGGACAGCAAGAGACCCAGTACTTC. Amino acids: CASSLASGQQETQYF.

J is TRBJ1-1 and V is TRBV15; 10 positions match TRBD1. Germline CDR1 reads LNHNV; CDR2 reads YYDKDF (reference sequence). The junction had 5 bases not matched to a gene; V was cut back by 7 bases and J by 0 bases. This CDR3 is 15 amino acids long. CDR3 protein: CATKRDRGMNTEAFF. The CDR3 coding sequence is TGTGCCACCAAAAGGGACAGGGGAATGAACACTGAAGCTTTCTTT.

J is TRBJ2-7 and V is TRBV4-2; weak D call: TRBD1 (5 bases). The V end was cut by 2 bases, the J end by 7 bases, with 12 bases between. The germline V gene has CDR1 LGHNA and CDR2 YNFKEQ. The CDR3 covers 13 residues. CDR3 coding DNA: TGTGCCAGCAGCCAATCCAGGGTGGGGGAGCAGTACTTC. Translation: CASSQSRVGEQYF.

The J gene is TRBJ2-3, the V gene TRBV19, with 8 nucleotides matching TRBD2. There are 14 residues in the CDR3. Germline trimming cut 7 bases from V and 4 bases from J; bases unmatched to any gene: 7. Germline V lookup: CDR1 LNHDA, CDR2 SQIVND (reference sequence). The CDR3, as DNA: TGTGCCAGTAATGAGGGCGGGGGGCCAGATACGCAGTATTTT. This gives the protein CASNEGGGPDTQYF. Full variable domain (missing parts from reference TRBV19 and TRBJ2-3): DGGITQSPKYLFRKEGQNVTLSCEQNLNHDAMYWYRQDPGQGLRLIYYSQIVNDFQKGDIAEGYSVSREKKESFPLTVTSAQKNPTAFYLCASNEGGGPDTQYFGPGTRLTVL.

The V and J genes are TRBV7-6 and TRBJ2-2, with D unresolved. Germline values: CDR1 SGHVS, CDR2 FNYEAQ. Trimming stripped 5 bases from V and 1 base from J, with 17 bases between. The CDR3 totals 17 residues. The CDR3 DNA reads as TGTGCCAGCAGCGCCATGTCGGTCGTCGGGAACACCGGGGAGCTGTTTTTT. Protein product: CASSAMSVVGNTGELFF.

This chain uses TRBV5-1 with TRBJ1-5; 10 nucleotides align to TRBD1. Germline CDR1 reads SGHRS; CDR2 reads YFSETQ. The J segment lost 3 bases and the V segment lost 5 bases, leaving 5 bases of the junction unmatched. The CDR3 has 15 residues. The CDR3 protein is CASRPGTGVNQPQHF. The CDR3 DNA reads TGCGCCAGCAGACCCGGGACAGGGGTCAATCAGCCCCAGCATTTT.

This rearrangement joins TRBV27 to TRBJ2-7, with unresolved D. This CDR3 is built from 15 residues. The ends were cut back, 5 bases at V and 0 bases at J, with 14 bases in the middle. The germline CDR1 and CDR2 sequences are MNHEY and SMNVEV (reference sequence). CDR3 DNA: TGTGCCAGCAGTCGATACTACCTCAGCTCCTACGAGCAGTACTTC. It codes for CASSRYYLSSYEQYF.

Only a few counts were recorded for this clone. CDR3 coding DNA: TGCGCCAGCAGCCAAGCGGAAGGGGAAGGCTCCTACGAGCAGTACTTC. Its protein is CASSQAEGEGSYEQYF. The rearrangement links TRBV4-1 to TRBJ2-7; tentative D call: TRBD1 (5 bases). Per the germline V gene, CDR1 is MGHRA and CDR2 is YSYEKL. CDR3 length: 16 residues. V lost 1 base and J lost 0, with 13 bases in between.

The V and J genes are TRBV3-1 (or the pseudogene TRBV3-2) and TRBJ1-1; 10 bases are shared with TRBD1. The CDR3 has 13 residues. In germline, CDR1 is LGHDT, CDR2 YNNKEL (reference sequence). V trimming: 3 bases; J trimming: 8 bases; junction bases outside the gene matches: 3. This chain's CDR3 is CASSHRDRGEAFF. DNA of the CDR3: TGTGCCAGCAGCCACCGGGACAGGGGAGAAGCTTTCTTT.

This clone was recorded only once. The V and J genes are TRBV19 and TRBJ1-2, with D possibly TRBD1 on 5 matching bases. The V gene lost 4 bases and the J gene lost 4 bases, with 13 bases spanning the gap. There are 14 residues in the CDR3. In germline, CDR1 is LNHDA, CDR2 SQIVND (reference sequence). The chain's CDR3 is CASSTPTDIYGYTF. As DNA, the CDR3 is TGTGCCAGTAGTACACCGACAGATATCTATGGCTACACCTTC.

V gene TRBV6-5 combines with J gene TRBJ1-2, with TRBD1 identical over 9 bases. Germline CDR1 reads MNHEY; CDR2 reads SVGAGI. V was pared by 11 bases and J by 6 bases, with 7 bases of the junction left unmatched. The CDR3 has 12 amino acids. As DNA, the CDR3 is TGTGCCGTTGACAGGGGGATGAATGGCTACACCTTC. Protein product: CAVDRGMNGYTF.

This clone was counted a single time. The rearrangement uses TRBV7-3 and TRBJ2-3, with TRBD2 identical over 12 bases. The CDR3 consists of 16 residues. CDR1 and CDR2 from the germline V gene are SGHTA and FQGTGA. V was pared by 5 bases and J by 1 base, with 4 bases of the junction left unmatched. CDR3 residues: CASSRSSGGGTDTQYF. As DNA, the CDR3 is TGTGCCAGCAGCCGATCTAGCGGGGGGGGCACAGATACGCAGTATTTT. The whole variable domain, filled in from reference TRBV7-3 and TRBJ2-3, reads GAGVSQTPSNKVTEKGKYVELRCDPISGHTALYWYRQSLGQGPEFLIYFQGTGAADDSGLPNDRFFAVRPEGSVSTLKIQRTERGDSAVYLCASSRSSGGGTDTQYFGPGTRLTVL.

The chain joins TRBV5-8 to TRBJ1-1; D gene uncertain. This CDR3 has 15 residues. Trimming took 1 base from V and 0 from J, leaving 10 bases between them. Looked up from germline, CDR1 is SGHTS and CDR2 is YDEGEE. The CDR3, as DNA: TGTGCCAGCAGCTTGATGGCAGTCCTGAACACTGAAGCTTTCTTT. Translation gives CASSLMAVLNTEAFF.

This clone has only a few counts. The DNA of the CDR3 is TGTGCCAGTAGTCCGAAAGGCAGGGTTATTAGCTACACCTTC. As protein: CASSPKGRVISYTF. The V gene is TRBV19, the J gene TRBJ1-2; a possible D gene is TRBD1 (5 bases). Germline V gene lookup returns CDR1 LNHDA and CDR2 SQIVND (reference sequence). V lost 5 bases and J 9 bases, leaving 19 bases between the germline ends. This CDR3 is 14 amino acids long.

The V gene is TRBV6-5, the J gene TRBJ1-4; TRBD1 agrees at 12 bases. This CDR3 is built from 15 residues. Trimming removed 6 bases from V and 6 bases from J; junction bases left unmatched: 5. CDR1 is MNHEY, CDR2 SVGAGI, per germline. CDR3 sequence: CASRGDRGQDEKLFF. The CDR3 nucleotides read TGTGCCAGCAGGGGGGACAGGGGGCAGGATGAAAAACTGTTTTTT.

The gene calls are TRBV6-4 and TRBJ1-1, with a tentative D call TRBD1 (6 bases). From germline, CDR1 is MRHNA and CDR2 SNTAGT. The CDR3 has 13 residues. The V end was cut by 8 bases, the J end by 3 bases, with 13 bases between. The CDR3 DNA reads TGTGCCAGCCGACAGGCCCCCGACACTGAAGCTTTCTTT. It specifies CASRQAPDTEAFF.

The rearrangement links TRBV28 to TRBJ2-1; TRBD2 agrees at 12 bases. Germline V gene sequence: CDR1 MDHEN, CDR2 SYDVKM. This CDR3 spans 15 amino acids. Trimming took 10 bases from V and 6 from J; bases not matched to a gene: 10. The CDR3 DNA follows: TGTGCCACCACCCTTGGGGGACTAGCGGGCAATGAGCAGTTCTTC. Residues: CATTLGGLAGNEQFF.

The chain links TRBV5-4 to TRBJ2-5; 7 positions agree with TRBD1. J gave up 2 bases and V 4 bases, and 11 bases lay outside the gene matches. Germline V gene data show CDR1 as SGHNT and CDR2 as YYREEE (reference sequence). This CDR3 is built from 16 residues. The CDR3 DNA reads TGTGCCAGCAGCCAAGCCAGGGACAGAGGGCAAGAGACCCAGTACTTC. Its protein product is CASSQARDRGQETQYF.

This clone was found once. Written as DNA, the CDR3 is TGCAGCGTTGAAGTGTCGCGGGGGCGCGTCGACGAGCAGTACTTC. Translating it yields CSVEVSRGRVDEQYF. The chain employs TRBV29-1 and TRBJ2-7, with D tentatively TRBD2 (7 bases). Trimming left V 1 base short and J 5 bases short, with 18 bases between. The CDR3 runs to 15 residues. The germline gives CDR1 SQVTM, CDR2 ANQGSEA.

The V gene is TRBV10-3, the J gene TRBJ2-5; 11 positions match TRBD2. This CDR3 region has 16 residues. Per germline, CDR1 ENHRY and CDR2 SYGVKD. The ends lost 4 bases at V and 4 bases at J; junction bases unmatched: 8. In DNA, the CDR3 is TGTGCCATCAGTGGCGAACTAGCGGGGGCAGGAGAGACCCAGTACTTC. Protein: CAISGELAGAGETQYF.